The entry that follows covers one T cell receptor (beta chain) sequence. From germline, CDR1 is SGHTA and CDR2 FQGNSA. V was clipped by 1 base and J by 5 bases, with 11 bases between them. The length of the CDR3 is 15 residues. TCRdb passed the RT-PCR reads through MiXCR, listing each CDR3 protein once. The data hold about 680,000 distinct CDR3 sequences, with 14% observed a single time. The TCR comes from a female donor in good health, serving as a healthy control. The source material was memory CD4+ T cells from blood. The chain uses TRBV7-2 and TRBJ1-4; tentative D call: TRBD1 (5 bases). CDR3 in amino acids: CASSLVYWGNEKLFF. In nucleotides, the CDR3 is TGTGCCAGCAGCTTAGTATATTGGGGCAATGAAAAACTGTTTTTT.